The clone carrying this TCR beta chain was seen ten or more times. TCRdb fed the reads into MiXCR, producing one record per CDR3 protein. There are 400,000 to 550,000 distinct CDR3 sequences in the sample; approximately 10% occur only once, and 10% lies in the top ten. These data originate in a study of T cell repertoires in cytomegalovirus infection. CDR1 is SGHAT, CDR2 FQDESV, per germline (reference sequence). V lost 3 bases, J lost 6 bases, and 8 bases lay in between. This CDR3 is 13 amino acids long. The material sequenced was PBMCs. The genes are TRBV11-1 and TRBJ2-2; D not resolved. This receptor was identified in a human donor in good health (CMV status not recorded). Some clones in this sample may be carry-over from other donors' samples. The CDR3 DNA is TGTGCCAGCAGCTTGGCAGGTCCCGGGGAGCTGTTTTTT. Translating it yields CASSLAGPGELFF.